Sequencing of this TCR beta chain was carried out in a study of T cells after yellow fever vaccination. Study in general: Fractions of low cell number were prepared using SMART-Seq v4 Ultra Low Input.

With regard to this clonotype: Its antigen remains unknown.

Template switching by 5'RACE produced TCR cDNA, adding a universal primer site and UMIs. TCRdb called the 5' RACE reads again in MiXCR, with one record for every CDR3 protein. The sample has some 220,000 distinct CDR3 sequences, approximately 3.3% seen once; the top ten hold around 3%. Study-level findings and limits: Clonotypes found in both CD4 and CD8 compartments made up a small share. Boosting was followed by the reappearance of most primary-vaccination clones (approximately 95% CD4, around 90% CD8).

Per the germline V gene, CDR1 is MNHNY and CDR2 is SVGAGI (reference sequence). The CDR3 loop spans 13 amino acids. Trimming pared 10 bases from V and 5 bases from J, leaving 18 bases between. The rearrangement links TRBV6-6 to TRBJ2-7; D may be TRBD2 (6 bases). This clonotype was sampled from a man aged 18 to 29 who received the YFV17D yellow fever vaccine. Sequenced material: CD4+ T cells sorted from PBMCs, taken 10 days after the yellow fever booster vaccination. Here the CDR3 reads CATGNGGANEQYF. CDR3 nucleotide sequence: TGTGCCACCGGCAATGGCGGGGCCAACGAGCAGTACTTC.